The TCR beta chain described here comes from a study of T-cell memory formation after mild COVID-19. Study information: Largely, the TCR clusters proved donor specific. General study results and limits: Of the contracting clones, CD4+ ones lay mainly in CM and EM, and CD8+ ones in EMRA. Proof of SARS-CoV-2 specificity was absent for the second-wave clones that crested on day 37.

Germline lookup yields CDR1 SGHAT and CDR2 FQNNGV. This CDR3 has 13 residues. V was cut by 2 bases and J by 5 bases, with 7 bases left in between. TCRdb redid the calling of the 5' RACE reads with MiXCR, one entry per CDR3 protein. Of approximately 150,000 distinct CDR3 sequences listed, over 15% are singletons. This clonotype was seen only a few times. What it binds is unknown. The sample consisted of PBMCs or a T cell subset sorted from them (not recorded which). The V call is TRBV11-2, the J call TRBJ2-1, with no clear D. This sequence originates from an adult woman who had mild COVID-19 (a few samples of this study predate the infection). Cell type and time point are not known. CDR3 DNA sequence: TGTGCCAGCAGCTTAAGTAGGAACAATGAGCAGTTCTTC. This gives the protein CASSLSRNNEQFF.